Below are 28 T cell receptor beta chains sequenced from a single sample in a study of T cell responses to AZD1222 COVID-19 vaccine. TCRdb keeps only in-frame clones here, not all; method: immunoSEQ multiplex PCR. The sample lists nearly 95,000 clones; 85% to 90% were seen once. The source was peripheral blood, collected 28 days after the second AZD1222 dose. The receptors come from an adult who received the AZD1222 COVID-19 vaccine.

The chain carries TRBV30 and TRBJ1-4; D unclear. Trimming removed 2 bases from V and 8 bases from J, with 18 bases in between. Germline V lookup: CDR1 GTSNPN, CDR2 SVGIG (reference sequence). The CDR3 totals 15 residues. CDR3 amino acids: CAWSRDIQVYEKLFF. The CDR3 DNA reads TGTGCCTGGAGTCGCGACATTCAGGTGTACGAAAAACTGTTTTTT.

The table lists this clone with a count of one. The chain recombines TRBV10-3 with TRBJ2-7; TRBD1 matches at 9 bases. There are 14 residues in the CDR3. CDR1 and CDR2 from the germline V gene are ENHRY and SYGVKD. The ends lost 3 bases at V and 5 bases at J; junction bases unmatched: 5. The CDR3 DNA sequence: TGTGCCATCAGTGACTCAACAGGGGGCGACGAGCAGTACTTC. This translates into CAISDSTGGDEQYF.

This chain joins TRBV6-5 and TRBJ2-7; no clear D gene. Trimming took off 6 bases at V and 6 bases at J, with 12 bases between the two ends. The CDR3 extends over 12 amino acids. Germline V gene lookup returns CDR1 MNHEY and CDR2 SVGAGI. The CDR3 sequence: CASSRRSGEQYF. CDR3 sequence (DNA): TGTGCCAGCAGCCGAAGGTCGGGCGAGCAGTACTTC.

The chain joins TRBV18 to TRBJ1-6; D unclear. This CDR3 is 17 amino acids long. Trimming took 0 bases from V and 4 from J, leaving 13 bases between them. Germline V gives CDR1 KGHSH, CDR2 LQKENI. The CDR3 loop is CASSPPIRVRYNSPLHF. CDR3 sequence (DNA): TGTGCCAGCTCACCACCGATCCGGGTTCGTTATAATTCACCCCTCCACTTT. The variable domain in full, with the rest retrieved from reference TRBV18 and TRBJ1-6, is NAGVMQNPRHLVRRRGQEARLRCSPMKGHSHVYWYRQLPEEGLKFMVYLQKENIIDESGMPKERFSAEFPKEGPSILRIQQVVRGDSAAYFCASSPPIRVRYNSPLHFGNGTRLTVT.

The chain uses TRBV9 and TRBJ1-3; D gene ambiguous. This CDR3 spans 14 amino acids. Per the germline V gene, CDR1 is SGDLS and CDR2 is YYNGEE. Trimming took 2 bases from V and 4 from J, leaving 10 bases between them. CDR3 sequence reads: CASSVKETGNTIYF. In DNA, the CDR3 is TGTGCCAGCAGCGTCAAGGAAACGGGAAACACCATATATTTT.

The genes are TRBV4-1 and TRBJ1-1; tentatively, D is TRBD1 (6 bases). The CDR3 totals 17 residues. Germline V gene data show CDR1 as MGHRA and CDR2 as YSYEKL. The V and J ends lost 2 bases and 3 bases respectively, with 19 bases between them. The CDR3 coding sequence is TGCGCCAGCAGCCAAAACAGGGAGGGGGTTTTGGACACTGAAGCTTTCTTT. Residues: CASSQNREGVLDTEAFF.

V gene TRBV5-8 combines with J gene TRBJ2-4; D call uncertain. Trimming took off 0 bases at V and 0 bases at J, with 10 bases between the two ends. This CDR3 has 16 amino acids. Per the germline V gene, CDR1 is SGHTS and CDR2 is YDEGEE. In nucleotides, the CDR3 is TGTGCCAGCAGCTTGGGGTTGTCACTAGCCAAAAACATTCAGTACTTC. Translating it yields CASSLGLSLAKNIQYF. Looking up the rest from reference TRBV5-8 and TRBJ2-4 gives the full variable domain: EAGVTQSPTHLIKTRGQQATLRCSPISGHTSVYWYQQALGLGLQFLLWYDEGEERNRGNFPPRFSGRQFPNYSSELNVNALELEDSALYLCASSLGLSLAKNIQYFGAGTRLSVL.

This rearrangement joins TRBV19 to TRBJ2-7; a weak D match, TRBD2 (6 bases). There are 13 residues in the CDR3. Looked up from germline, CDR1 is LNHDA and CDR2 is SQIVND (reference sequence). V dropped 2 bases and J dropped 2 bases, with 7 bases sitting between them. Written as DNA, the CDR3 is TGTGCCAGTAGTATACCGGGGGCCTACGAGCAGTACTTC. Protein sequence: CASSIPGAYEQYF.

The chain recombines TRBV11-2 with TRBJ2-3; 11 bases are shared with TRBD2. CDR3 length: 17 residues. With V trimmed by 2 bases and J by 0 bases, 4 bases remained unmatched. CDR1 is SGHAT, CDR2 FQNNGV, per germline. The CDR3 sequence: CASSLLGTSGSTDTQYF. The CDR3 coding sequence is TGTGCCAGCAGCTTATTGGGGACTAGCGGTAGCACAGATACGCAGTATTTT.

The chain couples TRBV3-1 (or the pseudogene TRBV3-2) to TRBJ1-2; D gene ambiguous. Germline loops: CDR1 LGHDT, CDR2 YNNKEL (reference sequence). CDR3 length: 14 residues. Trimming removed 2 bases at V and 7 bases at J, with 14 bases between. CDR3 bases: TGTGCCAGCAGCCAAAGCATAGGACCCATTGGCTACACCTTC. Translated, it gives CASSQSIGPIGYTF.

V usage is TRBV5-5 and J usage is TRBJ2-1; D is possibly TRBD1 (5 bases). Looked up from germline, CDR1 is SGHKS and CDR2 is YYEKEE (reference sequence). V shed 0 bases and J shed 3 bases, with 10 bases lying between them. The CDR3 extends over 15 amino acids. The CDR3 region is CASSLGQGDYNEQFF. CDR3 sequence (DNA): TGTGCCAGCAGCTTGGGCCAAGGGGACTACAATGAGCAGTTCTTC.

The chain employs TRBV27 and TRBJ2-6; D is undetermined. Germline V gene sequence: CDR1 MNHEY, CDR2 SMNVEV (reference sequence). The CDR3 totals 18 residues. Trimming shortened V by 3 bases and J by 0 bases, and 15 bases separated the two germline ends. CDR3 DNA sequence: TGTGCCAGCAGTTTTCAAGTGGCGTACCACTCTGGGGCCAACGTCCTGACTTTC. Translation: CASSFQVAYHSGANVLTF.

This clone was counted only a few times. The chain links TRBV6-5 to TRBJ2-7; D might be TRBD1 or TRBD2, each matching 5 bases. The CDR3 runs to 14 residues. Per the germline V gene, CDR1 is MNHEY and CDR2 is SVGAGI. Trimming pared 8 bases from V and 5 bases from J, leaving 19 bases between. The CDR3 reads CASHPTGVGDEQYF. CDR3 bases: TGTGCCAGCCACCCTACAGGCGTCGGGGACGAGCAGTACTTC.

The chain is built from TRBV11-2 and TRBJ2-3; 12 bases fit TRBD2. Germline trimming cut 0 bases from V and 6 bases from J; bases unmatched to any gene: 7. The CDR3 loop spans 17 amino acids. Germline CDR1 is SGHAT and CDR2 is FQNNGV. CDR3 sequence (DNA): TGTGCCAGCAGCTTAGACCCTAGCGGGAGGGCCAGGGATACGCAGTATTTT. This translates into CASSLDPSGRARDTQYF.

The gene calls are TRBV5-1 and TRBJ2-3; TRBD2 matches 7 bases. V lost 1 base to trimming and J lost 0 bases; unmatched junction nucleotides: 5. Germline values: CDR1 SGHRS, CDR2 YFSETQ. CDR3 length: 16 residues. The CDR3 loop is CASSLMGGTSTDTQYF. DNA for the CDR3: TGCGCCAGCAGCTTGATGGGGGGGACTAGCACAGATACGCAGTATTTT.

This clone was recorded a few times. The chain carries TRBV20-1 and TRBJ1-1; the D gene is possibly TRBD1 (5 bases). V lost 6 bases and J lost 7, with 12 bases in between. CDR1 is DFQATT and CDR2 is SNEGSKA in the germline V gene (reference sequence). The length of the CDR3 is 11 residues. The DNA for the CDR3 is TGCAGTGCGCCCAACAGGCTTGAAGCTTTCTTT. It encodes CSAPNRLEAFF.

Remarks on this clone: Other DNA sequences in this sample translate to the same CDR3. This chain links TRBV10-3 with TRBJ2-7; TRBD2 matches at 9 bases. Germline assignment: CDR1 ENHRY and CDR2 SYGVKD. The CDR3 has 17 amino acids. V dropped 6 bases and J dropped 4; count of bases not matched to a gene: 16. CDR3 protein: CAISETTPGLAGYEQYF. The CDR3 bases are TGTGCCATCAGCGAGACCACACCTGGTCTAGCGGGATACGAGCAGTACTTC.

V usage is TRBV9 and J usage is TRBJ1-2; the match to TRBD1 covers 7 bases. In germline, CDR1 is SGDLS, CDR2 YYNGEE. The CDR3 runs 17 residues. V shed 4 bases, J shed 3 bases, and the junction held 15 bases outside the gene matches. CDR3 sequence: CASSTLMGGRGDYGYTF. The CDR3 region has the DNA TGTGCCAGCAGCACCCTCATGGGGGGCAGGGGGGACTATGGCTACACCTTC.

This chain connects TRBV9 to TRBJ2-5; D might be TRBD2 (6 bases). V was trimmed by 3 bases and J by 5 bases, leaving 17 bases between them. Germline loops: CDR1 SGDLS, CDR2 YYNGEE. CDR3 length: 15 residues. The CDR3: CASSAFSGSRETQYF. The CDR3 DNA is TGTGCCAGCAGCGCCTTTAGCGGAAGTAGGGAGACCCAGTACTTC.

The chain joins TRBV2 to TRBJ2-5; 9 bases match TRBD2. CDR1 is SNHLY, CDR2 FYNNEI, per germline. V gave up 5 bases and J gave up 3 bases; unmatched junction bases: 4. This CDR3 has 14 amino acids. Written as DNA, the CDR3 is TGTGCCAGCAGTCGTCTAGCGGGGAAAGAGACCCAGTACTTC. This codes for CASSRLAGKETQYF.

J is TRBJ2-1 and V is TRBV7-9; 9 bases match TRBD2. The ends lost 3 bases at V and 7 bases at J; junction bases unmatched: 7. The germline CDR1 and CDR2 sequences are SEHNR and FQNEAQ (reference sequence). The CDR3 covers 15 residues. The CDR3, as DNA: TGTGCCAGCAGCTTGGGCGGGGGGGCCGGAAATGAGCAGTTCTTC. Protein product: CASSLGGGAGNEQFF. Looking up the rest from reference TRBV7-9 and TRBJ2-1 gives the full variable domain: DTGVSQNPRHKITKRGQNVTFRCDPISEHNRLYWYRQTLGQGPEFLTYFQNEAQLEKSRLLSDRFSAERPKGSFSTLEIQRTEQGDSAMYLCASSLGGGAGNEQFFGPGTRLTVL.

This CDR3 reads CASSLAQVKAFF. Here the CDR3 DNA reads TGTGCCAGCAGCTTAGCACAGGTGAAAGCTTTCTTT. The chain has TRBV7-9 and TRBJ1-1, with D maybe TRBD1 (5 bases). This CDR3 is built from 12 residues. V shed 0 bases and J shed 9 bases, with 8 bases lying between them. Germline V CDR1 and CDR2: SEHNR, FQNEAQ (reference sequence).

The CDR3 DNA reads as TGCGCCAGCAGCCAAGAACAGGGTAGGTCCTACGAGCAGTACTTC. This sequence encodes CASSQEQGRSYEQYF. This sequence joins TRBV4-3 and TRBJ2-7, with D perhaps matching TRBD1 (6 bases). Trimming stripped 0 bases from V and 1 base from J, with 10 bases between. This CDR3 comprises 15 residues. Germline lookup yields CDR1 LGHNA and CDR2 YSLEER.

This rearrangement joins TRBV11-2 to TRBJ2-1, with D unresolved. Trimming removed 7 bases from V and 9 bases from J, with 19 bases in between. This CDR3 contains 14 residues. In germline, CDR1 is SGHAT, CDR2 FQNNGV. The CDR3 DNA follows: TGTGCCAGCACCCCTCCGCCAGGTGGTGGTGAGCAGTTCTTC. It yields the protein CASTPPPGGGEQFF. The variable domain in full, completed from reference TRBV11-2 and TRBJ2-1, reads EAGVAQSPRYKIIEKRQSVAFWCNPISGHATLYWYQQILGQGPKLLIQFQNNGVVDDSQLPKDRFSAERLKGVDSTLKIQPAKLEDSAVYLCASTPPPGGGEQFFGPGTRLTVL.

The chain has TRBV7-8 and TRBJ1-1; the D is unclear. The CDR3 spans 14 residues. The V and J ends lost 1 base and 0 bases respectively, with 6 bases between them. Germline V CDR1 and CDR2: SGHVS, FQNEAQ. CDR3 region: CASSLGEMNTEAFF. DNA for the CDR3: TGTGCCAGCAGCTTAGGTGAAATGAACACTGAAGCTTTCTTT.

This chain connects TRBV5-1 to TRBJ2-5; D uncertain. The CDR3 is made up of 13 amino acids. Trimming removed 1 base from V and 0 bases from J, with 4 bases in between. CDR1 is SGHRS and CDR2 is YFSETQ in the germline V gene. The CDR3: CASSLIDQETQYF. CDR3 nucleotide sequence: TGCGCCAGCAGCTTGATCGACCAAGAGACCCAGTACTTC.

The chain joins TRBV27 to TRBJ2-3; D may be TRBD2 (6 bases). V dropped 1 base and J dropped 2 bases, with 16 bases sitting between them. There are 17 residues in the CDR3. The germline CDR1 and CDR2 sequences are MNHEY and SMNVEV (reference sequence). The CDR3: CASSLYGGAISTDTQYF. As DNA, the CDR3 is TGTGCCAGCAGTTTATATGGAGGGGCTATATCCACAGATACGCAGTATTTT.

This chain joins TRBV28 and TRBJ2-7, with D possibly TRBD1 on 6 matching bases. Germline CDR1 is MDHEN and CDR2 is SYDVKM. V was clipped by 2 bases and J by 3 bases, with 11 bases between them. CDR3 size: 14 residues. CDR3: CASSLPDRSYEQYF. In DNA, the CDR3 is TGTGCCAGCAGTTTACCCGACAGGAGCTACGAGCAGTACTTC.